The sequence of this T cell receptor (beta chain) was determined in a study of blood T cell repertoires in COVID-19. The CDR3 covers 12 residues. Trimming removed 5 bases from V and 6 bases from J, with 10 bases in between. The germline CDR1 and CDR2 sequences are LGHDT and YNNKEL (reference sequence). As originally analysed: Estimated nucleated cell counts came from reference gene primer amplification. Profiling relied on immunoSEQ multiplex PCR, and the TCRdb table lists in-frame clones only, not all of them. V and J calls and clone size are those listed in that table; D and trimming were worked out from the DNA. Among 67,000 or so clones listed, roughly 80% were seen once.

This sequence joins TRBV3-1 (or the pseudogene TRBV3-2) and TRBJ1-1; D unclear. The clonotype originates from a man in his 70s with acute or convalescent COVID-19. The source material was peripheral blood. The DNA for the CDR3 is TGTGCCAGCAGCACGCGGGCTTCTGAAGCTTTCTTT. Translation: CASSTRASEAFF.